This T cell receptor beta chain was profiled in a study of cytomegalovirus exposure and HLA in healthy donors. Study-wide points: The authors enumerated over 150 TCR beta chains as linked to cytomegalovirus. Reports described diagnosis of cytomegalovirus status by the classifier as highly specific and sensitive.

Points on this clone: Its cognate antigen is unknown.

This CDR3 comprises 13 residues. From germline, CDR1 is SGHNT and CDR2 YENEEA. V was clipped by 1 base and J by 5 bases, with 9 bases between them. Libraries were prepared by immunoSEQ multiplex PCR; TCRdb keeps only in-frame clonotypes and omits some of them. The sample yields 85,000 to 120,000 clones, 88% seen once. The chain couples TRBV11-3 to TRBJ2-7; possible D gene TRBD2, 6 bases. Sequencing used PBMCs. The TCR was taken from a young woman in good health and CMV-seropositive. The CDR3 sequence is CASSLAGRNEQYF. The CDR3 bases are TGTGCCAGCAGCTTAGCGGGGAGGAACGAGCAGTACTTC.